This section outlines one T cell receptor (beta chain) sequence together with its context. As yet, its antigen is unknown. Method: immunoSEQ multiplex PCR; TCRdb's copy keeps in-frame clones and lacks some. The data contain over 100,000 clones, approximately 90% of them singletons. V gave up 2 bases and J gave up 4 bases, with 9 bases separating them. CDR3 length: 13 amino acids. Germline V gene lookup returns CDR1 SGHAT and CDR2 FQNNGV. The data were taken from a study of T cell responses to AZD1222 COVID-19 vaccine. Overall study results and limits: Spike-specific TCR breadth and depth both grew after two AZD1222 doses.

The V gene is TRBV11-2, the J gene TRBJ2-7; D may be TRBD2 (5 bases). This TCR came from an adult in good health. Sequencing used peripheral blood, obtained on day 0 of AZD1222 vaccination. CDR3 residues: CASSLPGVYEQYF. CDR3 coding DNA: TGTGCCAGCAGCTTACCCGGGGTATACGAGCAGTACTTC.